This passage covers 16 T cell receptor beta chains from one sample sequenced in a study of spatial heterogeneity in lung cancer. TCRdb reprocessed the 5' RACE reads with MiXCR, giving one entry per CDR3 protein. The sample has about 6,800 distinct CDR3 sequences; roughly an eighth are singletons. The time point was: sample taken at primary tumor resection. Overall study findings and caveats: Expanded alpha and beta TCR counts within tumors tracked tumor mutation counts.

These receptors have no identified antigens. Source: lung tumor tissue, taken at surgery. The receptors were gathered from a male donor with early-stage non-small cell lung cancer.

By proportion, this clonotype is medium-sized. With the library built for alpha chains, this beta chain is off target and its frequency is not meaningful. The chain is built from TRBV5-1 and TRBJ1-1, with D perhaps TRBD1 (5 bases). The CDR3 contains 18 residues. V dropped 1 base and J dropped 0 bases, with 19 bases sitting between them. Germline V gene lookup returns CDR1 SGHRS and CDR2 YFSETQ. The CDR3 bases are TGCGCCAGCAGCTTGACGGGGGACCCTACTATAATGAACACTGAAGCTTTCTTT. It codes for CASSLTGDPTIMNTEAFF.

This clonotype was seen repeatedly, ten times or more. This beta chain appears as a stray read in a library generated for alpha chains; its size is not informative. V and J are TRBV19 and TRBJ2-5; D gene unclear. This CDR3 contains 16 residues. Looked up from germline, CDR1 is LNHDA and CDR2 is SQIVND (reference sequence). V was cut by 3 bases and J by 5 bases, with 19 bases left in between. In nucleotides, the CDR3 is TGTGCCAGTAGTATCCGACTCAGACAAACTTGGGAGACCCAGTACTTC. Translated: CASSIRLRQTWETQYF.

By frequency in the sample, this clonotype is large. This beta chain appears as a stray read in a library generated for alpha chains; its size is not informative. The chain combines TRBV29-1 with TRBJ1-1; no reliable D call. This CDR3 has 12 residues. V lost 5 bases and J 3 bases, leaving 10 bases between the germline ends. Germline values: CDR1 SQVTM, CDR2 ANQGSEA. The CDR3 coding sequence is TGCAGCGTTAAGAGGGCGGACACTGAAGCTTTCTTT. Amino acids: CSVKRADTEAFF.

Concerning this clonotype: For a library built for alpha chains, this beta chain is a stray read; little rests on its size. The chain uses TRBV11-1 and TRBJ2-7, with D unresolved. The germline V gene encodes CDR1 SGHAT and CDR2 FQDESV (reference sequence). This CDR3 has 14 residues. V was trimmed by 3 bases and J by 0 bases, leaving 9 bases between them. CDR3 in DNA: TGTGCCAGCAGCTTTGGGCTTTCCTCCTACGAGCAGTACTTC. Protein: CASSFGLSSYEQYF.

This clonotype occurred many times. This beta chain appears as a stray read in a library generated for alpha chains; its size is not informative. The CDR3 DNA sequence: TGTGCCAGCAGCTTAGATCAGGGGGCGTGGGATGGTGAGCAGTTCTTC. Protein sequence: CASSLDQGAWDGEQFF. The rearrangement uses TRBV7-9 and TRBJ2-1; 8 bases agree with TRBD1. The germline gives CDR1 SEHNR, CDR2 FQNEAQ (reference sequence). Trimming cost V 1 base and J 9 bases; bases outside gene matches: 11. This CDR3 region has 16 residues.

This clonotype has ten or more counts. For a library built for alpha chains, this beta chain is a stray read; little rests on its size. V gene TRBV7-9 combines with J gene TRBJ2-1; either TRBD1 or TRBD2 may supply D (5 bases each). Germline loops: CDR1 SEHNR, CDR2 FQNEAQ (reference sequence). CDR3 length: 16 residues. V was pared by 1 base and J by 4 bases, with 14 bases between. The chain's CDR3 is CASSLGGLRNYNEQFF. CDR3 sequence (DNA): TGTGCCAGCAGCTTAGGGGGGTTGCGAAATTACAATGAGCAGTTCTTC.

By frequency in the sample, this clonotype is medium-sized. The library was designed around alpha chains, so this beta chain is a stray read whose abundance carries little weight. The J gene is TRBJ2-3, the V gene TRBV20-1; D not certain. Germline CDR1 reads DFQATT; CDR2 reads SNEGSKA (reference sequence). This CDR3 has 12 residues. Trimming cost V 2 bases and J 0 bases, with 3 bases left between them. CDR3 sequence: CSARSSTDTQYF. The CDR3 DNA follows: TGCAGTGCTAGATCTAGCACAGATACGCAGTATTTT.

Ten or more counts support this clonotype. This beta chain slipped into a library made for alpha chains as a stray read, so its size is not meaningful. The gene calls are TRBV19 and TRBJ1-5, with a tentative D call TRBD1 (6 bases). The CDR3 sequence is 12 residues long. The V end was cut by 6 bases, the J end by 7 bases, with 10 bases between. Germline lookup yields CDR1 LNHDA and CDR2 SQIVND (reference sequence). CDR3 in amino acids: CASSRTAQPQHF. Here the CDR3 DNA reads TGTGCCAGTAGCCGGACAGCCCAGCCCCAGCATTTT.

As regards this clonotype: This beta chain slipped into a library made for alpha chains as a stray read, so its size is not meaningful. The chain joins TRBV12-3 or TRBV12-4 to TRBJ2-7, with 9 positions matching TRBD1. After removal of 6 bases from V and 6 bases from J, the junction contained 6 bases not matched to a gene. This CDR3 comprises 13 residues. The CDR3 DNA is TGTGCCAGCAGAGGACAGGGGCAGACCGAGCAGTACTTC. Translated: CASRGQGQTEQYF.

This clonotype was seen repeatedly, ten times or more. For a library built for alpha chains, this beta chain is a stray read; little rests on its size. The chain uses TRBV4-2 and TRBJ2-3, with 8 bases fitting TRBD2. The J segment lost 4 bases and the V segment lost 3 bases, leaving 9 bases of the junction unmatched. CDR1 and CDR2 from the germline V gene are LGHNA and YNFKEQ. The CDR3 totals 16 residues. The CDR3, as DNA: TGTGCCAGCAGCCAGCGAATCGGGAGGGAAGCAGATACGCAGTATTTT. Translating gives CASSQRIGREADTQYF.

This clonotype is medium-sized. Found in a library prepared for alpha chains, this beta chain is an off-target read, and its abundance has little meaning. The rearrangement links TRBV20-1 to TRBJ2-3; D not certain. The CDR3 spans 11 residues. The V gene's germline CDR1 is DFQATT and CDR2 SNEGSKA (reference sequence). V dropped 2 bases and J dropped 6 bases, with 6 bases sitting between them. CDR3 nucleotides: TGCAGTGCTAGAACAGCTGATACGCAGTATTTT. This gives the protein CSARTADTQYF.

This clonotype was seen a handful of times. This beta chain is off target for a library built for alpha chains, so its abundance means little. This chain connects TRBV25-1 to TRBJ1-2; the match to TRBD1 covers 7 bases. The ends lost 2 bases at V and 3 bases at J; junction bases unmatched: 9. CDR3 length equals 16 residues. CDR1 is MGHDK, CDR2 SYGVNS, per germline. CDR3 nucleotides: TGTGCCAGCAGTGAACCAGGGACAGCTCTACACTATGGCTACACCTTC. This gives the protein CASSEPGTALHYGYTF.

This clonotype was counted ten times or more. Because the library targeted alpha chains, this beta chain is an off-target read whose size means little. The chain couples TRBV6-2 or TRBV6-3 to TRBJ2-4; D might be TRBD2 (5 bases). This CDR3 has 12 amino acids. Per the germline V gene, CDR1 is MNHEY and CDR2 is SVGEGT. The V and J ends lost 10 bases and 6 bases respectively, with 13 bases between them. CDR3: CATQTGGNIQYF. The CDR3 region has the DNA TGTGCCACCCAGACCGGAGGAAACATTCAGTACTTC.

This clonotype came up many times. The library was designed around alpha chains, so this beta chain is a stray read whose abundance carries little weight. This rearrangement joins TRBV4-2 to TRBJ2-3; D remains unclear. V lost 1 base and J 6 bases, leaving 14 bases between the germline ends. Germline-derived CDR1 and CDR2 are LGHNA and YNFKEQ. This CDR3 has 15 amino acids. The CDR3 sequence: CASSQVVRIGDTQYF. The CDR3 DNA follows: TGTGCCAGCAGCCAAGTTGTTCGAATAGGGGATACGCAGTATTTT.

A note on this clonotype: Germline is not matched at one junction end, which may reflect a read error. A library made for alpha chains picked up this beta chain off target, so its size means little. This sequence joins TRBV10-1 and TRBJ2-1; 16 positions agree with TRBD2. The CDR3 runs 20 residues. Germline assignment: CDR1 WNHNN and CDR2 SYGVQD (reference sequence). Here the CDR3 reads CTSSLGPGTSGRATYNEQFF. The CDR3 DNA follows: TGCACCAGCAGCCTGGGCCCCGGGACTAGCGGGAGGGCCACCTACAATGAGCAGTTCTTC.

This clonotype was seen at least ten times. The library was built for alpha chains, so this beta chain is an off-target read and its size means little. The V call is TRBV20-1, the J call TRBJ2-1, with D perhaps TRBD1 (5 bases). CDR1 and CDR2 from the germline V gene are DFQATT and SNEGSKA (reference sequence). The length of the CDR3 is 14 residues. Trimming left V 3 bases short and J 0 bases short, with 9 bases between. CDR3 nucleotides: TGCAGTGCTAGCAGGGTAAGCTCCTACAATGAGCAGTTCTTC. Protein: CSASRVSSYNEQFF.